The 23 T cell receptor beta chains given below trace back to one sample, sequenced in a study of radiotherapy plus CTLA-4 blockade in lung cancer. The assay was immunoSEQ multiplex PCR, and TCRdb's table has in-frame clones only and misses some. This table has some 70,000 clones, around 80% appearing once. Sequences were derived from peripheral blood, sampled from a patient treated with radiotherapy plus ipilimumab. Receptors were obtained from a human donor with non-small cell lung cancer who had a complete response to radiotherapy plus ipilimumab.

The CDR3 spells CASSLVRWGLDEQFF. CDR3 nucleotides: TGCGCCAGCAGCTTGGTGAGATGGGGACTTGATGAGCAGTTCTTC. The J gene is TRBJ2-1, the V gene TRBV5-1; tentative D call: TRBD2 (6 bases). CDR1 and CDR2 (germline): SGHRS, YFSETQ. V dropped 0 bases and J dropped 8 bases, with 15 bases sitting between them. The CDR3 spans 15 residues.

In nucleotides, the CDR3 is TGTGCCAGTAGTATAATCGATGAAAAACTGTTTTTT. Translating gives CASSIIDEKLFF. The chain is built from TRBV19 and TRBJ1-4, with unresolved D. The germline V and J ends were trimmed by 2 bases and 6 bases, with 4 bases remaining between them. The CDR3 runs 12 residues. Germline V gene lookup returns CDR1 LNHDA and CDR2 SQIVND (reference sequence).

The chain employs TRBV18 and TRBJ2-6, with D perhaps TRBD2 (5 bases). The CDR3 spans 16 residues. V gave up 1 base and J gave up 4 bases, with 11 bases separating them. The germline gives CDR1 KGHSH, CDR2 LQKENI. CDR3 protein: CASSPRGSAGANVLTF. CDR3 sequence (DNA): TGTGCCAGCTCACCACGAGGGTCGGCCGGGGCCAACGTCCTGACTTTC.

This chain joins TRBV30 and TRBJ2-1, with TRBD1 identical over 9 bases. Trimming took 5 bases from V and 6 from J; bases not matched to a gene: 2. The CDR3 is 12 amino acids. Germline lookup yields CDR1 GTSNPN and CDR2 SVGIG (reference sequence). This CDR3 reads CAWGTGTNEQFF. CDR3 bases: TGTGCCTGGGGGACAGGGACCAATGAGCAGTTCTTC.

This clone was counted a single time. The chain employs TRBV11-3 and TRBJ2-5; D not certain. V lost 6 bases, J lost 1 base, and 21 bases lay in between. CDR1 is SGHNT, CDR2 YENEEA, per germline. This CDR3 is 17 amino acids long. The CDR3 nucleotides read TGTGCCAGCAGTCGAGGTTTACGTAGTCTTCTCCAAGAGACCCAGTACTTC. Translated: CASSRGLRSLLQETQYF.

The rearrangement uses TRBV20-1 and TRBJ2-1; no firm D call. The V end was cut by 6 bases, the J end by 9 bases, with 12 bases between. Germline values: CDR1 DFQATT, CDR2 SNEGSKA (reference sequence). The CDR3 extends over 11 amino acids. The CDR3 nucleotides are TGCAGTGCCCTCGGGTCCAGTGAGCAGTTCTTC. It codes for CSALGSSEQFF.

In DNA, the CDR3 is TGTGCCAGCAGCAAAGCCCTCCTCCTACAGGGGGGTGAGCAGTTCTTC. Translated, it gives CASSKALLLQGGEQFF. J is TRBJ2-1 and V is TRBV13, with 8 bases fitting TRBD1. Germline loops: CDR1 PRHDT, CDR2 FYEKMQ (reference sequence). After removal of 5 bases from V and 9 bases from J, the junction contained 15 bases not matched to a gene. This CDR3 has 16 amino acids.

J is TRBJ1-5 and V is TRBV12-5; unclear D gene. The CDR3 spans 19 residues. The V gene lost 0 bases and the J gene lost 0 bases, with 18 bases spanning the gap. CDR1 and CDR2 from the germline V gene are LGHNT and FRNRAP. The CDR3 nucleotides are TGTGCTAGTGGTTTGGTGGTCAGCTCCATAACCCATAGCAATCAGCCCCAGCATTTT. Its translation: CASGLVVSSITHSNQPQHF. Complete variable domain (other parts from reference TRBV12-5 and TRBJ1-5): DARVTQTPRHKVTEMGQEVTMRCQPILGHNTVFWYRQTMMQGLELLAYFRNRAPLDDSGMPKDRFSAEMPDATLATLKIQPSEPRDSAVYFCASGLVVSSITHSNQPQHFGDGTRLSIL.

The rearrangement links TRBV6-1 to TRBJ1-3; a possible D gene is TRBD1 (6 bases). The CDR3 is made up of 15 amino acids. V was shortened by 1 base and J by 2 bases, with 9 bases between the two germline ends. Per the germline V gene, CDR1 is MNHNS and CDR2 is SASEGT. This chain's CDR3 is CASSEGGATGNTIYF. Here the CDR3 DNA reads TGTGCCAGCAGTGAAGGGGGGGCTACTGGAAACACCATATATTTT.

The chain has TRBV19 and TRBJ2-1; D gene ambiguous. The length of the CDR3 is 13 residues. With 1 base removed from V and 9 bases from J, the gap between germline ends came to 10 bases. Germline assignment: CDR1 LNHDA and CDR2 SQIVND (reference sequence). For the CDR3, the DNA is TGTGCCAGTAGTATAGGATTAGTTTCTGAGCAGTTCTTC. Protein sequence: CASSIGLVSEQFF.

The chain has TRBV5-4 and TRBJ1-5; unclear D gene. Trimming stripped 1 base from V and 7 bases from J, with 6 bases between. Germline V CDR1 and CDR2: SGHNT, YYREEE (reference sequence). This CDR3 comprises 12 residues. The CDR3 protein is CASSLYGQPQHF. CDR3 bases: TGTGCCAGCAGCTTGTACGGACAGCCCCAGCATTTT. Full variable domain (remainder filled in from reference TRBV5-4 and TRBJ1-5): ETGVTQSPTHLIKTRGQQVTLRCSSQSGHNTVSWYQQALGQGPQFIFQYYREEENGRGNFPPRFSGLQFPNYSSELNVNALELDDSALYLCASSLYGQPQHFGDGTRLSIL.

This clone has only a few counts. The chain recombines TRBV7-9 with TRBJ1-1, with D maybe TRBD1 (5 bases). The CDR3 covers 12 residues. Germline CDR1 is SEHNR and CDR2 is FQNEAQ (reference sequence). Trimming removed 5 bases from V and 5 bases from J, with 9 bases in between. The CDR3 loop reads CASSAKGTEAFF. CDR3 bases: TGTGCCAGCAGCGCTAAGGGGACTGAAGCTTTCTTT.

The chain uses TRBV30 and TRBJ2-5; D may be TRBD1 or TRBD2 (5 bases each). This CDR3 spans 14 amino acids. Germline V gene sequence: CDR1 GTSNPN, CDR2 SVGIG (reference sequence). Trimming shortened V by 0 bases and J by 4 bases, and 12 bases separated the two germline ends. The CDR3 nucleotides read TGTGCCTGGAGTGTACAGCGAGGGACAGAGACCCAGTACTTC. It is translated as CAWSVQRGTETQYF.

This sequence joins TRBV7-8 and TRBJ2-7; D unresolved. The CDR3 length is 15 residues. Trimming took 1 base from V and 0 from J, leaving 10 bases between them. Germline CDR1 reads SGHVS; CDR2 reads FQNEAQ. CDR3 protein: CASSLGRSNSYEQYV. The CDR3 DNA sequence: TGTGCCAGCAGCTTAGGACGGTCCAACTCCTACGAGCAGTACGTC.

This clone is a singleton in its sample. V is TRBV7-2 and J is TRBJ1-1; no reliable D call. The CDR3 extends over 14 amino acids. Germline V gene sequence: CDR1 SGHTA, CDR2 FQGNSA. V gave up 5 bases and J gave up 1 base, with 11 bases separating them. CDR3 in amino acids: CASSLGRENTEAFF. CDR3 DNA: TGTGCCAGCAGCCTTGGAAGAGAGAACACTGAAGCTTTCTTT.

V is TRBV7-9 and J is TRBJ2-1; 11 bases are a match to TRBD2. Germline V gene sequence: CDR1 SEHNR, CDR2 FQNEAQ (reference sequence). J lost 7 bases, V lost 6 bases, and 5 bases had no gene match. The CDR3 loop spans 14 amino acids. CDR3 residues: CASRDRTSGNEQFF. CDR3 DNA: TGTGCCAGCAGGGATCGGACTAGCGGGAATGAGCAGTTCTTC.

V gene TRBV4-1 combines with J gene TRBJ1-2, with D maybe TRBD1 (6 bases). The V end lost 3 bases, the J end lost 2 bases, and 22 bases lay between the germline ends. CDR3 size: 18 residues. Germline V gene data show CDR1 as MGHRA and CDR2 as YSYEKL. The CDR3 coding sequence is TGCGCCAGCAGCCACTCCGGGTGGGGGCAGGCAAGGAACTATGGCTACACCTTC. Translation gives CASSHSGWGQARNYGYTF.

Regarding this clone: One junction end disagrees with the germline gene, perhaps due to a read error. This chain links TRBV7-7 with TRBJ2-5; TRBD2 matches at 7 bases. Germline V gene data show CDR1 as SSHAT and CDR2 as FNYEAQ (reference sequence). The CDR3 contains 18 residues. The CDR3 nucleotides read TGTGCTAGCAGCTTAGTCCCGGCGGGGGTGGGTAACGGAGAGACCCAGTACTTC. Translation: CASSLVPAGVGNGETQYF. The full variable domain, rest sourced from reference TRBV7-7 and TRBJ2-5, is GAGVSQSPRYKVTKRGQDVTLRCDPISSHATLYWYQQALGQGPEFLTYFNYEAQPDKSGLPSDRFSAERPEGSISTLTIQRTEQRDSAMYRCASSLVPAGVGNGETQYFGPGTRLLVL.

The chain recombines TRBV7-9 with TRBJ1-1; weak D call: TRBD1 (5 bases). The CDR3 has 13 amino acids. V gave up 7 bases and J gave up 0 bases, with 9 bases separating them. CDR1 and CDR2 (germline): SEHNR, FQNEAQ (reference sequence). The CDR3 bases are TGTGCCAGCACCACGACAGTGAACACTGAAGCTTTCTTT. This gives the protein CASTTTVNTEAFF.

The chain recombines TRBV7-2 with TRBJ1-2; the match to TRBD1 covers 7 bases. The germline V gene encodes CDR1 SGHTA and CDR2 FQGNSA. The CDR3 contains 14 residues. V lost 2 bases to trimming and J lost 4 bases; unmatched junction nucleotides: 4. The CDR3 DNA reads TGTGCCAGCAGCTTATCACAGGGGACCTATGGCTACACCTTC. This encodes CASSLSQGTYGYTF.

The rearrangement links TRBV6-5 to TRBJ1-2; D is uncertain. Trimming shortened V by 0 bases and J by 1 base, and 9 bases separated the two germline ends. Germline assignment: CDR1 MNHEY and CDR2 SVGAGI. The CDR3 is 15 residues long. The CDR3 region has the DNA TGTGCCAGCAGTTACTCCCGCACGATTAACTATGGCTACACCTTC. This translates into CASSYSRTINYGYTF.

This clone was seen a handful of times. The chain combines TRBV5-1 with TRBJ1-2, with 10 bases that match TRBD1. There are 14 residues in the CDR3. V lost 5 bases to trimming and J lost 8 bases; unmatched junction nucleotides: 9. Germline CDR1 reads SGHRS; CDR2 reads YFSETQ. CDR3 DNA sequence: TGCGCCAGCAGTTCAACCGGGACAGGGGTCGGCTACACCTTC. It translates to CASSSTGTGVGYTF.

The CDR3 loop is CASSVGTSSYEQYV. The CDR3 DNA reads TGTGCCAGCAGTGTGGGCACGAGCTCCTACGAGCAGTACGTC. The rearrangement links TRBV6-6 to TRBJ2-7; no clear D. Germline CDR1 and CDR2: MNHNY and SVGAGI (reference sequence). V was shortened by 5 bases and J by 0 bases, with 11 bases between the two germline ends. This CDR3 spans 14 amino acids.